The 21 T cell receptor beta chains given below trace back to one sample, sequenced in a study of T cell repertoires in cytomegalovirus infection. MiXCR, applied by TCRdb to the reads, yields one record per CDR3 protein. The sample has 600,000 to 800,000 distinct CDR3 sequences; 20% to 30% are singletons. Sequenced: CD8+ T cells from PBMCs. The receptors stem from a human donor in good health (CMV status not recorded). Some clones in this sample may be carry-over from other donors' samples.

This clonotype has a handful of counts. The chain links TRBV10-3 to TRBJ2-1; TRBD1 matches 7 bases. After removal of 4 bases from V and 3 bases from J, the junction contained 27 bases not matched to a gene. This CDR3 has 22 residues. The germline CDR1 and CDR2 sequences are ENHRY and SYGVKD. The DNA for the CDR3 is TGTGCCATCAGTGCATTTGGGGGAAGGACAGGATCCGCCCTCGACCTCTACAATGAGCAGTTCTTC. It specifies CAISAFGGRTGSALDLYNEQFF.

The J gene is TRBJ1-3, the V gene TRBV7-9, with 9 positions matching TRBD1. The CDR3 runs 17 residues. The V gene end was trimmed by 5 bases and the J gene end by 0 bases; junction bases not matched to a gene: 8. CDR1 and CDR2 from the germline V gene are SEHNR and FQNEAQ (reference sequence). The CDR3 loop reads CASSGLTGGNSGNTIYF. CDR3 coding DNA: TGTGCCAGCAGCGGATTGACAGGGGGAAACTCTGGAAACACCATATATTTT.

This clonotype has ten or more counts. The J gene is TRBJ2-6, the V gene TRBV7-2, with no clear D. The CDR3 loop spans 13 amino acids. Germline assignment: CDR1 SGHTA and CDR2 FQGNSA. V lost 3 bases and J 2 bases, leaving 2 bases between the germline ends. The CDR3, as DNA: TGTGCCAGCAGCTTTCCTGGGGCCAACGTCCTGACTTTC. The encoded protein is CASSFPGANVLTF. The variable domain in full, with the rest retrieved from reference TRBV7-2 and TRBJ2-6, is GAGVSQSPSNKVTEKGKDVELRCDPISGHTALYWYRQSLGQGLEFLIYFQGNSAPDKSGLPSDRFSAERTGGSVSTLTIQRTQQEDSAVYLCASSFPGANVLTFGAGSRLTVL.

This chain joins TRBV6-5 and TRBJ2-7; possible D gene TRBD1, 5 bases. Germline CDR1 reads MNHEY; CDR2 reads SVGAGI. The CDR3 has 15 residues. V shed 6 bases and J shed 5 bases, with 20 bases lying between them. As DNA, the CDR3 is TGTGCCAGCAGCCAAAGGGGCGTCGGAAGGGACGAGCAGTACGTC. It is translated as CASSQRGVGRDEQYV.

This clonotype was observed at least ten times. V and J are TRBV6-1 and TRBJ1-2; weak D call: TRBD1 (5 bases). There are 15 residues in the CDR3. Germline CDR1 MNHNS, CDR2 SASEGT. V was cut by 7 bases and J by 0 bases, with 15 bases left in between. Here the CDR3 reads CASKNQGLANYGYTF. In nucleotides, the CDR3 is TGTGCCAGCAAGAACCAGGGCTTAGCTAACTATGGCTACACCTTC.

The CDR3, as DNA: TGCAGCGTTGTGGTGAGGACAGATTACGAGCAGTACTTC. It encodes CSVVVRTDYEQYF. The chain uses TRBV29-1 and TRBJ2-7, with D possibly matching TRBD1 (6 bases). Germline-derived CDR1 and CDR2 are SQVTM and ANQGSEA. The CDR3 loop spans 13 amino acids. The V end was cut by 4 bases, the J end by 4 bases, with 14 bases between.

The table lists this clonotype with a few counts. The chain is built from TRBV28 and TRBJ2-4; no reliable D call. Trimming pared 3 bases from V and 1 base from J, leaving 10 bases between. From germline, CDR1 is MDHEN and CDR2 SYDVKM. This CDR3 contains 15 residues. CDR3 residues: CASSFPSEAKNIQYF. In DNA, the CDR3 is TGTGCCAGCAGTTTCCCGAGTGAGGCCAAAAACATTCAGTACTTC.

The CDR3 nucleotides read TGCAGCGTTGAATATTCAGTCCCCGGGGAGCTGTTTTTT. It is translated as CSVEYSVPGELFF. The chain couples TRBV29-1 to TRBJ2-2; no definite D call. Germline-derived CDR1 and CDR2 are SQVTM and ANQGSEA. The CDR3 is 13 amino acids. V lost 2 bases and J lost 6, with 10 bases in between.

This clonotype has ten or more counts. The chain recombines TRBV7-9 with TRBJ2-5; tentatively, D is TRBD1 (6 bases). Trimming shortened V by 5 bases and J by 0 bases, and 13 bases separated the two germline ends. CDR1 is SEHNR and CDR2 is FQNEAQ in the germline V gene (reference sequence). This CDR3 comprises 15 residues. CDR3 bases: TGTGCCAGCAGCACGGACAGCCCCAACCAAGAGACCCAGTACTTC. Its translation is CASSTDSPNQETQYF.

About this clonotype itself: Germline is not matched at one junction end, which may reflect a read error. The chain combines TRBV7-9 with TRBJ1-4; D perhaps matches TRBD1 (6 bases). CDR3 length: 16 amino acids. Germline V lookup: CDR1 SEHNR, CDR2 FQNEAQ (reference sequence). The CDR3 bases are TGTGCCAGCAGCTTAGAGAGCGGGGGCGCTGATGAAAGACTGTTTTTT. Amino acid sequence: CASSLESGGADERLFF.

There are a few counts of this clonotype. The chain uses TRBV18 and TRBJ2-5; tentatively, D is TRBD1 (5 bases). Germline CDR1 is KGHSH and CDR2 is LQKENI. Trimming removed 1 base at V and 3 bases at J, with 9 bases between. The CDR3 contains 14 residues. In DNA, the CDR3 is TGTGCCAGCTCACCACTGCGACAGAAAGAGACCCAGTACTTC. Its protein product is CASSPLRQKETQYF.

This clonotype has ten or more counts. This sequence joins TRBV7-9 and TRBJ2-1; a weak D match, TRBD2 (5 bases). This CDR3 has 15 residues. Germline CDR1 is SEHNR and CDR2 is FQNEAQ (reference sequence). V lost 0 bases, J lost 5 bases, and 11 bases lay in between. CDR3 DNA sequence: TGTGCCAGCAGCTTAGCGCGACACGGGAACAATGAGCAGTTCTTC. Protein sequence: CASSLARHGNNEQFF.

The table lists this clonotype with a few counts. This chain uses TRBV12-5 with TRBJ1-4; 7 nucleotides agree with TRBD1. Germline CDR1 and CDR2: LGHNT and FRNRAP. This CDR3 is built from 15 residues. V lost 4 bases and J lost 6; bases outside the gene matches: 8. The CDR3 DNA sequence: TGTGCTAGTGGTTCAGACAGGGCGGGGGATGAAAAACTGTTTTTT. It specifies CASGSDRAGDEKLFF.

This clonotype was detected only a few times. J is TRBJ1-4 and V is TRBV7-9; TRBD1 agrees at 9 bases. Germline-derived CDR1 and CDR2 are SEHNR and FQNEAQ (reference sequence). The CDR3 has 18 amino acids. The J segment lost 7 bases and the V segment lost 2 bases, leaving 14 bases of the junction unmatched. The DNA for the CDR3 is TGTGCCAGCAGCTTACTACCCCCGACGACAGGGGGTTTTGAAAAACTGTTTTTT. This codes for CASSLLPPTTGGFEKLFF.

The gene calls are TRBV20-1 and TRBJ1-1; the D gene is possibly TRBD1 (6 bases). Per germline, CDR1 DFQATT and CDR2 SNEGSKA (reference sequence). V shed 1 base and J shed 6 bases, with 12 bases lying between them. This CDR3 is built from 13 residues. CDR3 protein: CSARALGGPEAFF. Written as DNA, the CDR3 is TGCAGTGCTAGAGCTCTCGGGGGCCCTGAAGCTTTCTTT.

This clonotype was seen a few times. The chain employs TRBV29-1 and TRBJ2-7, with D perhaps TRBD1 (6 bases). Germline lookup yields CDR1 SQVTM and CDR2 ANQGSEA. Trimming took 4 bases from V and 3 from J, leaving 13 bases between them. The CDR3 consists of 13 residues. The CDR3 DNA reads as TGCAGCGTTGTATCTGGACAGAACTACGAGCAGTACTTC. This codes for CSVVSGQNYEQYF.

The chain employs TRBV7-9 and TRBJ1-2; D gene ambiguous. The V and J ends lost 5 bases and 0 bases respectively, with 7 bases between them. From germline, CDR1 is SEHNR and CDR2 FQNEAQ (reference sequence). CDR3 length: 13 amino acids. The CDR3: CASSRSPNYGYTF. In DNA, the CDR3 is TGTGCCAGCAGCCGATCTCCTAACTATGGCTACACCTTC.

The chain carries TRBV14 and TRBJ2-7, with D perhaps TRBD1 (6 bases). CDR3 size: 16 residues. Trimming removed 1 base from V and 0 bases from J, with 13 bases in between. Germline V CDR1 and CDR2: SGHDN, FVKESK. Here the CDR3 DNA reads TGTGCCAGCAGCCAAGGATGGACAGACAACTCCTACGAGCAGTACTTC. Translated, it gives CASSQGWTDNSYEQYF.

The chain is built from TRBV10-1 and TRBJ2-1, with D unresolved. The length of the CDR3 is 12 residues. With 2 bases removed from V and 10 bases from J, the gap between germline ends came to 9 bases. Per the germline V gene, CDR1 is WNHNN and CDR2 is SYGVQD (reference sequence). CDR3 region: CASSEKSREQFF. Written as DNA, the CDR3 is TGCGCCAGCAGTGAGAAAAGCCGGGAGCAGTTCTTC.

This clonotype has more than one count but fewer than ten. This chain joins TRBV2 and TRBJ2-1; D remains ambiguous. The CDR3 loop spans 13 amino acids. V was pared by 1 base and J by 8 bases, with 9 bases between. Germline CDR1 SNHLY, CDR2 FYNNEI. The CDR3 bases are TGTGCCAGCAGTGAAGACAATCCCCATGAGCAGTTCTTC. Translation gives CASSEDNPHEQFF.

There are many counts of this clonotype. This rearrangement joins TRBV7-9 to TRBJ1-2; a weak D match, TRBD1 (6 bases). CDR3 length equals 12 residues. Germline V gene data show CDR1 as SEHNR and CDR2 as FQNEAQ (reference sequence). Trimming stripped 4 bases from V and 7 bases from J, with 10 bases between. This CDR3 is CASSSRTAGYTF. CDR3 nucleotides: TGTGCCAGCAGCTCGCGGACAGCTGGCTACACCTTC.